This is a list of T cell receptor beta chains from one sample in a study of liver allograft versus peripheral blood T cells. One entry per CDR3 protein results from TCRdb running MiXCR on the reads. Among around 13,000 distinct CDR3 sequences listed, 28% were seen once. The receptors come from a human patient who had a liver transplant. These T cells may partly come from the graft donor. CDR3s include the opening cysteine and the closing phenylalanine or tryptophan. Fields, in order: J gene, D gene, V gene, CDR3 protein. D genes are given only for firm matches.

J gene: TRBJ1-2; D gene: TRBD1; V gene: TRBV18; CDR3 protein: CASSPPVVAGQYGYTF
J gene: TRBJ2-7; D gene: TRBD2; V gene: TRBV6-2/TRBV6-3; CDR3 protein: CASRDAGEGDYEQYF
J gene: TRBJ1-2; D gene: -; V gene: TRBV19; CDR3 protein: CASSPGLGQGYTF
J gene: TRBJ1-4; D gene: TRBD1; V gene: TRBV6-5; CDR3 protein: CASRRSGGAGEKLFF
J gene: TRBJ2-1; D gene: -; V gene: TRBV29-1; CDR3 protein: CSVGGRWDNEQFF
J gene: TRBJ1-6; D gene: -; V gene: TRBV6-5; CDR3 protein: CASSYSNLRDSPLHF
J gene: TRBJ1-5; D gene: TRBD1; V gene: TRBV19; CDR3 protein: CASRRGTGSNQPQHF
J gene: TRBJ2-1; D gene: -; V gene: TRBV12-3/TRBV12-4; CDR3 protein: CASSFGRLLSPSYNEQFF
J gene: TRBJ2-7; D gene: TRBD1; V gene: TRBV27; CDR3 protein: CASSFPGTGNVDEQYF
J gene: TRBJ2-3; D gene: -; V gene: TRBV29-1; CDR3 protein: CSVERSGTDTQYF
J gene: TRBJ1-2; D gene: -; V gene: TRBV10-3; CDR3 protein: CAISEREGMSYTF
J gene: TRBJ1-3; D gene: -; V gene: TRBV18; CDR3 protein: CASSPINSGNTIYF
J gene: TRBJ2-2; D gene: -; V gene: TRBV27; CDR3 protein: CASSPNNRRTGELFF
J gene: TRBJ2-7; D gene: -; V gene: TRBV10-1; CDR3 protein: CASSGGSPTGEQYF
J gene: TRBJ2-1; D gene: TRBD2; V gene: TRBV30; CDR3 protein: CAWSVWRTSGSSHEQFF
J gene: TRBJ1-3; D gene: -; V gene: TRBV18; CDR3 protein: CASSPLESSGNTIYF
J gene: TRBJ2-3; D gene: TRBD1; V gene: TRBV15; CDR3 protein: CATSSQQGAGDTQYF
J gene: TRBJ2-3; D gene: TRBD2; V gene: TRBV20-1; CDR3 protein: CSARPGGGNTDTQYF
J gene: TRBJ1-1; D gene: -; V gene: TRBV29-1; CDR3 protein: CSALPGYGWTEAFF
J gene: TRBJ2-3; D gene: TRBD1; V gene: TRBV5-6; CDR3 protein: CASSRTGGRITDTQYF